The 20 T cell receptor beta chains below were found in one sample sequenced in a study of blood T cell repertoires in COVID-19. Produced via immunoSEQ multiplex PCR; TCRdb's table is partial and in-frame only. The table has 250,000 or so clones, 85% to 95% seen once; the top ten hold roughly 0.79%. Sequenced material: peripheral blood. The receptors were gathered from a man in his thirties or forties with COVID-19, enrolled during active disease.

A single count supports this clone. This chain links TRBV9 with TRBJ2-1, with D possibly being TRBD2 (5 bases). The CDR3 is 15 amino acids. V gave up 3 bases and J gave up 7 bases, with 17 bases separating them. Germline-derived CDR1 and CDR2 are SGDLS and YYNGEE. Written as DNA, the CDR3 is TGTGCCAGCAGCGGACGGGTTCCGGGGATGAATGAGCAGTTCTTC. Translation: CASSGRVPGMNEQFF.

CDR3 DNA sequence: TGTGCCACGGGCCGGGAGGGGGAAGCTTTCTTT. Translated: CATGREGEAFF. The chain combines TRBV7-9 with TRBJ1-1, with a tentative D call TRBD1 (5 bases). The V gene's germline CDR1 is SEHNR and CDR2 FQNEAQ (reference sequence). CDR3 length: 11 amino acids. V was trimmed by 10 bases and J by 8 bases, leaving 14 bases between them.

This chain uses TRBV20-1 with TRBJ1-2; tentatively, D is TRBD1 (5 bases). Germline V gene sequence: CDR1 DFQATT, CDR2 SNEGSKA (reference sequence). This CDR3 contains 10 residues. Trimming left V 6 bases short and J 8 bases short, with 10 bases between. The chain's CDR3 is CSAERGGYTF. The CDR3 nucleotides are TGCAGTGCAGAACGGGGGGGCTACACCTTC.

The V gene is TRBV5-1, the J gene TRBJ1-6; D may be TRBD1 (6 bases). The CDR3 totals 17 residues. The ends were cut back, 0 bases at V and 7 bases at J, with 17 bases in the middle. Per the germline V gene, CDR1 is SGHRS and CDR2 is YFSETQ. CDR3 DNA: TGCGCCAGCAGCTTGGTTCAGGGGAATTCGAGGAATTCACCCCTCCACTTT. It is translated as CASSLVQGNSRNSPLHF. The whole variable domain, filled in from reference TRBV5-1 and TRBJ1-6, reads KAGVTQTPRYLIKTRGQQVTLSCSPISGHRSVSWYQQTPGQGLQFLFEYFSETQRNKGNFPGRFSGRQFSNSRSEMNVSTLELGDSALYLCASSLVQGNSRNSPLHFGNGTRLTVT.

The chain has TRBV7-2 and TRBJ2-3; D gene ambiguous. V lost 0 bases and J 2 bases, leaving 6 bases between the germline ends. Germline V gives CDR1 SGHTA, CDR2 FQGNSA. The CDR3 is 14 amino acids. CDR3 DNA sequence: TGTGCCAGCAGCTTAGCTAGTTTCACAGATACGCAGTATTTT. Its protein product is CASSLASFTDTQYF.

The gene calls are TRBV5-6 and TRBJ2-5; the match to TRBD2 covers 9 bases. The V segment lost 1 base and the J segment 3 bases; nucleotides outside the gene matches: 4. CDR1 is SGHDT and CDR2 is YYEEEE in the germline V gene. CDR3 length: 15 amino acids. CDR3 sequence (DNA): TGTGCCAGCAGCTTGCAGGCTAGCGGGGAAGAGACCCAGTACTTC. Protein product: CASSLQASGEETQYF. Using reference TRBV5-6 and TRBJ2-5 for the parts outside the CDR3, the full variable domain is DAGVTQSPTHLIKTRGQQVTLRCSPKSGHDTVSWYQQALGQGPQFIFQYYEEEERQRGNFPDRFSGHQFPNYSSELNVNALLLGDSALYLCASSLQASGEETQYFGPGTRLLVL.

The V call is TRBV5-5, the J call TRBJ1-6, with D maybe TRBD1 (6 bases). Trimming took 2 bases from V and 7 from J, leaving 10 bases between them. The CDR3 is 14 amino acids. Germline V gene data show CDR1 as SGHKS and CDR2 as YYEKEE (reference sequence). CDR3 loop: CASSFRTGNSPLHF. In DNA, the CDR3 is TGTGCCAGCAGCTTCCGAACAGGGAATTCACCCCTCCACTTT.

The chain has TRBV6-6 and TRBJ1-2, with D possibly TRBD1 on 6 matching bases. This CDR3 is 14 amino acids long. Trimming shortened V by 2 bases and J by 8 bases, and 15 bases separated the two germline ends. From germline, CDR1 is MNHNY and CDR2 SVGAGI (reference sequence). The CDR3 reads CASSYGAGAGGYTF. For the CDR3, the DNA is TGTGCCAGCAGTTACGGCGCAGGGGCTGGAGGCTACACCTTC.

This rearrangement joins TRBV3-1 (or the pseudogene TRBV3-2) to TRBJ2-3; 10 nucleotides line up with TRBD2. In germline, CDR1 is LGHDT, CDR2 YNNKEL (reference sequence). CDR3 length: 14 residues. The trim removed 3 bases at V and 4 bases at J, leaving 1 base unmatched. The CDR3 protein is CASSQGLASDTQYF. In nucleotides, the CDR3 is TGTGCCAGCAGCCAGGGACTAGCGTCAGATACGCAGTATTTT.

This clone came up a few times. The gene calls are TRBV3-1 (or the pseudogene TRBV3-2) and TRBJ2-7, with TRBD2 as a possible D gene (5 bases). The CDR3 consists of 15 residues. Germline CDR1 LGHDT, CDR2 YNNKEL (reference sequence). V was pared by 0 bases and J by 6 bases, with 15 bases between. CDR3 residues: CASSQDRGYPGEQYF. Here the CDR3 DNA reads TGTGCCAGCAGCCAAGACCGCGGGTACCCTGGCGAGCAGTACTTC.

The chain joins TRBV9 to TRBJ2-5; TRBD2 matches 8 bases. CDR3 length: 17 residues. Germline V gives CDR1 SGDLS, CDR2 YYNGEE. Losses at the gene ends were 0 bases for V and 2 bases for J; bases not matched to a gene: 9. This CDR3 reads CASSVGWRGALQETQYF. Here the CDR3 DNA reads TGTGCCAGCAGCGTAGGTTGGCGGGGGGCCCTTCAAGAGACCCAGTACTTC.

This chain connects TRBV11-1 to TRBJ2-2; D is unclear. The ends were cut back, 0 bases at V and 5 bases at J, with 7 bases in the middle. Germline CDR1 is SGHAT and CDR2 is FQDESV (reference sequence). This CDR3 region has 14 residues. The CDR3 loop is CASSLADGTGELFF. The CDR3 DNA follows: TGTGCCAGCAGCTTAGCCGACGGGACCGGGGAGCTGTTTTTT.

This clone has only a few counts. This chain joins TRBV18 and TRBJ1-1; D is unresolved. Germline CDR1 KGHSH, CDR2 LQKENI. The CDR3 length is 13 residues. V was pared by 3 bases and J by 3 bases, with 8 bases between. The CDR3 nucleotides read TGTGCCAGCTCACCCGCGGCCTACACTGAAGCTTTCTTT. It is translated as CASSPAAYTEAFF.

This clone turned up a few times. This chain uses TRBV14 with TRBJ1-1, with D perhaps TRBD1 (5 bases). CDR1 SGHDN and CDR2 FVKESK come from the germline V gene. V lost 1 base and J 5 bases, leaving 14 bases between the germline ends. The CDR3 runs to 15 residues. The CDR3 here is CASSQGIGARTEAFF. The CDR3 DNA sequence: TGTGCCAGCAGCCAAGGAATTGGGGCGCGGACTGAAGCTTTCTTT. The whole variable domain, remainder taken from reference TRBV14 and TRBJ1-1, is EAGVTQFPSHSVIEKGQTVTLRCDPISGHDNLYWYRRVMGKEIKFLLHFVKESKQDESGMPNNRFLAERTGGTYSTLKVQPAELEDSGVYFCASSQGIGARTEAFFGQGTRLTVV.

The V call is TRBV18, the J call TRBJ1-3; D is possibly TRBD1 (5 bases). Germline V gene lookup returns CDR1 KGHSH and CDR2 LQKENI. This CDR3 has 14 amino acids. V shed 3 bases and J shed 4 bases, with 10 bases lying between them. This chain's CDR3 is CASSPTENGNTIYF. CDR3 DNA: TGTGCCAGCTCACCGACAGAGAACGGAAACACCATATATTTT.

The V and J genes are TRBV7-9 and TRBJ2-7; TRBD2 matches 8 bases. Looked up from germline, CDR1 is SEHNR and CDR2 is FQNEAQ (reference sequence). The CDR3 totals 17 residues. V was clipped by 4 bases and J by 0 bases; unmatched bases: 11. The CDR3 DNA follows: TGTGCCAGCAGCTCGCTTTTTTCGGGGGGGAGCTCCTACGAGCAGTACTTC. It translates to CASSSLFSGGSSYEQYF.

As concerns this clone: An end of the junction does not agree with germline; a read error may underlie this. The rearrangement links TRBV30 to TRBJ2-1; 10 bases agree with TRBD2. The CDR3 runs to 13 residues. Looked up from germline, CDR1 is GTSNPN and CDR2 is SVGIG (reference sequence). The DNA for the CDR3 is TGTGCCCGGAGGGCTAGCGGGGGCAATGAGCAGTTCTTC. Translating it yields CARRASGGNEQFF.

V is TRBV18 and J is TRBJ2-1, with D possibly matching TRBD1 (5 bases). CDR1 and CDR2 (germline): KGHSH, LQKENI. The ends were cut back, 2 bases at V and 5 bases at J, with 10 bases in the middle. The CDR3 is 14 residues long. CDR3 sequence reads: CASSPRDSHNEQFF. The CDR3 DNA sequence: TGTGCCAGCTCACCAAGAGACAGCCACAATGAGCAGTTCTTC.

The chain recombines TRBV5-1 with TRBJ2-2; D is perhaps TRBD1 (5 bases). From germline, CDR1 is SGHRS and CDR2 YFSETQ. There are 15 residues in the CDR3. Trimming pared 4 bases from V and 1 base from J, leaving 11 bases between. CDR3 loop: CASSGAAGNTGELFF. The CDR3 nucleotides are TGCGCCAGCAGCGGGGCCGCAGGGAACACCGGGGAGCTGTTTTTT.

This clone was detected only once. This chain connects TRBV4-1 to TRBJ1-6; 8 bases match TRBD1. The V gene's germline CDR1 is MGHRA and CDR2 YSYEKL. After removal of 7 bases from V and 7 bases from J, the junction contained 9 bases not matched to a gene. The CDR3 spans 15 residues. The CDR3 spells CASTPGGAGNSPLHF. The CDR3 DNA sequence: TGCGCCAGCACCCCAGGGGGCGCGGGCAATTCACCCCTCCACTTT.